One TCR beta chain is described in this entry. In the authors' methods: Amplifying reference gene primers gave estimates of nucleated cell counts. Only in-frame clones appear in the TCRdb table, and some are missing; sequencing was by immunoSEQ multiplex PCR. V, J and clone size derive from that table, while D and trimming were established from the DNA sequence. The table has more than 95,000 clones, over 70% seen once. These data originate in a study of blood T cell repertoires in COVID-19. Study information: Acute and convalescent COVID-19 specimens originated in the United States, Italy and Spain. PBMCs, B-cell-depleted T cells, or T cells were the source of the cDNA or gDNA that made up the material.

This CDR3 region has 16 residues. Losses at the gene ends were 0 bases for V and 4 bases for J; bases not matched to a gene: 6. Looked up from germline, CDR1 is SQVTM and CDR2 is ANQGSEA. The sequence derives from a man older than 75 with active or convalescent COVID-19. Sequencing input: peripheral blood. The chain has TRBV29-1 and TRBJ2-1; 10 bases match TRBD2. The CDR3 DNA reads TGCAGCGTTGAAGATTTAGGACTAGCGGAGTACAATGAGCAGTTCTTC. Translation: CSVEDLGLAEYNEQFF.